This T cell receptor (beta chain) was found in a study of T-cell reconstitution after alpha-beta-depleted transplantation in children. V lost 1 base to trimming and J lost 2 bases; unmatched junction nucleotides: 2. The CDR3 contains 16 residues. From germline, CDR1 is LNHDA and CDR2 SQIVND (reference sequence). The TCRbeta library incorporated unique molecular identifiers. Using its own MiXCR run on the PCR reads, TCRdb lists one record per CDR3 protein. The sample contains around 370,000 distinct CDR3 sequences, 10% of which appear only once. This TCR was sampled from a human donor who donated a stem cell graft to a child with acute lymphoblastic leukemia. Specimen: PBMCs from the stem cell graft donor, collected from the stem cell graft. The chain combines TRBV19 with TRBJ2-2, with 9 bases fitting TRBD2. CDR3 sequence: CASSIGTSENTGELFF. The DNA of the CDR3 is TGTGCCAGTAGTATAGGGACTAGCGAAAACACCGGGGAGCTGTTTTTT.